The 26 T cell receptor beta chains given below trace back to one sample, sequenced in a study of shared clonotypes between healthy human individuals. The repertoire was sequenced with immunoSEQ multiplex PCR; TCRdb's copy has only in-frame clones and lacks some. The sample yields more than 500,000 clones, roughly 95% seen once. The specimen sequenced was naive CD4+ T cells sorted from blood. As to subset: CD45RA+ positively selected. Every receptor here comes from a woman in her twenties or thirties in good health.

This clone was seen once. V is TRBV5-1 and J is TRBJ1-4; no clear D. CDR3 length equals 15 residues. Trimming shortened V by 1 base and J by 7 bases, and 14 bases separated the two germline ends. Per the germline V gene, CDR1 is SGHRS and CDR2 is YFSETQ. CDR3 residues: CASSLWGEGAEKLFF. CDR3 coding DNA: TGCGCCAGCAGCTTGTGGGGTGAGGGAGCTGAAAAACTGTTTTTT. The full variable domain, its missing parts supplied by reference TRBV5-1 and TRBJ1-4, is KAGVTQTPRYLIKTRGQQVTLSCSPISGHRSVSWYQQTPGQGLQFLFEYFSETQRNKGNFPGRFSGRQFSNSRSEMNVSTLELGDSALYLCASSLWGEGAEKLFFGSGTQLSVL.

A few counts support this clone. V gene TRBV9 combines with J gene TRBJ2-1; 9 nucleotides line up with TRBD2. V gave up 2 bases and J gave up 9 bases; unmatched junction bases: 6. In germline, CDR1 is SGDLS, CDR2 YYNGEE. The CDR3 is made up of 14 amino acids. CDR3 protein: CASSVGTSLAEQFF. CDR3 in DNA: TGTGCCAGCAGCGTGGGGACTAGCTTGGCTGAGCAGTTCTTC.

The chain recombines TRBV28 with TRBJ1-6; 8 bases fit TRBD1. CDR3 length: 14 residues. CDR1 is MDHEN, CDR2 SYDVKM, per germline. V gave up 4 bases and J gave up 9 bases; unmatched junction bases: 5. CDR3 in amino acids: CASSYDRGLSPLHF. DNA for the CDR3: TGTGCCAGCAGTTACGACAGGGGTCTTTCACCCCTCCACTTT.

Turning to this clone: The same CDR3 also results from other DNA sequences found in this sample. The rearrangement links TRBV5-1 to TRBJ2-3, with TRBD2 as a possible D gene (6 bases). There are 14 residues in the CDR3. Looked up from germline, CDR1 is SGHRS and CDR2 is YFSETQ. V lost 2 bases and J lost 2, with 9 bases in between. The CDR3 DNA is TGCGCCAGCAGCTTAGGAGGGCCCACAGATACGCAGTATTTT. It encodes CASSLGGPTDTQYF.

The chain is built from TRBV15 and TRBJ1-5, with D perhaps TRBD1 (5 bases). This CDR3 comprises 14 residues. The germline V and J ends were trimmed by 9 bases and 6 bases, with 18 bases remaining between them. CDR1 is LNHNV and CDR2 is YYDKDF in the germline V gene (reference sequence). The CDR3 is CATGRGQGSQPQHF. The CDR3 DNA follows: TGTGCCACAGGCCGGGGCCAAGGGAGTCAGCCCCAGCATTTT.

The chain has TRBV6-6 and TRBJ2-1, with 9 bases matching TRBD2. CDR1 and CDR2 (germline): MNHNY, SVGAGI (reference sequence). The CDR3 contains 15 residues. With V trimmed by 2 bases and J by 4 bases, 3 bases remained unmatched. The CDR3 sequence is CASSYHLAGYNEQFF. As DNA, the CDR3 is TGTGCCAGCAGTTACCATCTAGCGGGATACAATGAGCAGTTCTTC.

The chain is built from TRBV4-1 and TRBJ2-1, with a possible D match to TRBD2 (6 bases). The germline gives CDR1 MGHRA, CDR2 YSYEKL. V was shortened by 4 bases and J by 7 bases, with 14 bases between the two germline ends. This CDR3 has 14 amino acids. CDR3 DNA: TGCGCCAGCAGCCTCCTAGTCGCGGGGAATGAGCAGTTCTTC. Amino acids: CASSLLVAGNEQFF.

In nucleotides, the CDR3 is TGTGCCAGCAGCTTGCTCGGTCTAACGGACCTAACGCAGGATACGCAGTATTTT. Its translation is CASSLLGLTDLTQDTQYF. This chain joins TRBV7-9 and TRBJ2-3; D is undetermined. CDR1 is SEHNR, CDR2 FQNEAQ, per germline (reference sequence). The V gene lost 3 bases and the J gene lost 6 bases, with 25 bases spanning the gap. The CDR3 length is 18 residues.

This clone has just one count. The V call is TRBV6-5, the J call TRBJ1-1; D gene uncertain. The CDR3 is 12 residues long. V lost 1 base and J 7 bases, leaving 7 bases between the germline ends. The germline V gene has CDR1 MNHEY and CDR2 SVGAGI. The chain's CDR3 is CASSYLGNEAFF. DNA for the CDR3: TGTGCCAGCAGTTACTTGGGAAATGAAGCTTTCTTT.

The V and J genes are TRBV7-8 and TRBJ1-3, with D possibly TRBD1 on 5 matching bases. The germline V and J ends were trimmed by 5 bases and 4 bases, with 9 bases remaining between them. CDR3 size: 13 residues. From germline, CDR1 is SGHVS and CDR2 FQNEAQ. The CDR3 bases are TGTGCCAGCAGCCCCCGGACAGGAAACACCATATATTTT. Translated: CASSPRTGNTIYF.

As for this clone: Other DNA sequences from this sample encode an identical CDR3 as well. The chain recombines TRBV29-1 with TRBJ2-7; TRBD1 aligns across 10 bases. The trim removed 7 bases at V and 10 bases at J, leaving 10 bases unmatched. Germline CDR1 reads SQVTM; CDR2 reads ANQGSEA. The CDR3 is 12 amino acids. CDR3: CSAADRGREQYF. The CDR3 DNA reads as TGCAGCGCCGCTGACAGGGGGCGCGAACAGTACTTC.

The chain uses TRBV5-1 and TRBJ1-2, with D unclear. The CDR3 has 14 residues. Deletions cut 4 bases from V and 0 bases from J, with 10 bases between. Germline assignment: CDR1 SGHRS and CDR2 YFSETQ. The CDR3 DNA reads TGCGCCAGCAGCAGCCTTGCGTCTAACTATGGCTACACCTTC. Translating gives CASSSLASNYGYTF.

This clone was seen once. CDR3 DNA: TGTGCCAGTAGTATGGGGGTCGGGGGCACTGAAGCTTTCTTT. Translated, it gives CASSMGVGGTEAFF. The chain uses TRBV19 and TRBJ1-1; maybe TRBD1 (5 bases). Trimming shortened V by 3 bases and J by 4 bases, and 12 bases separated the two germline ends. The CDR3 contains 14 residues. Germline V lookup: CDR1 LNHDA, CDR2 SQIVND (reference sequence).

The chain joins TRBV6-5 to TRBJ1-1; D call uncertain. V was shortened by 6 bases and J by 3 bases, with 5 bases between the two germline ends. From germline, CDR1 is MNHEY and CDR2 SVGAGI. The length of the CDR3 is 11 residues. The CDR3 spells CASRSYTEAFF. The DNA for the CDR3 is TGTGCCAGCAGATCGTACACTGAAGCTTTCTTT.

This clone appeared a single time. The chain uses TRBV7-9 and TRBJ1-2; 10 bases map to TRBD1. The germline CDR1 and CDR2 sequences are SEHNR and FQNEAQ (reference sequence). The V and J ends lost 3 bases and 5 bases, in that order; junction bases with no gene match: 6. The CDR3 has 15 amino acids. The CDR3 DNA is TGTGCCAGCAGCTTCACCGGGACAGGGGATTATGGCTACACCTTC. Translation: CASSFTGTGDYGYTF.

V gene TRBV11-2 combines with J gene TRBJ2-7; 13 bases align to TRBD2. Germline assignment: CDR1 SGHAT and CDR2 FQNNGV. The V gene end was trimmed by 3 bases and the J gene end by 6 bases; junction bases not matched to a gene: 8. The CDR3 has 16 amino acids. The chain's CDR3 is CASSFHGLAGASEQYF. The CDR3 DNA sequence: TGTGCCAGCAGCTTCCACGGACTAGCGGGAGCAAGCGAGCAGTACTTC.

The rearrangement uses TRBV7-9 and TRBJ2-7, with D uncertain. The CDR3 extends over 12 amino acids. Germline V lookup: CDR1 SEHNR, CDR2 FQNEAQ (reference sequence). Trimming removed 4 bases at V and 1 base at J, with 5 bases between. As DNA, the CDR3 is TGTGCCAGCAGCTCACCTTCCTACGAGCAGTACTTC. It translates to CASSSPSYEQYF.

This clone appeared a few times. This rearrangement joins TRBV28 to TRBJ1-5; 9 bases map to TRBD1. J lost 7 bases, V lost 6 bases, and 10 bases had no gene match. CDR3 length: 15 residues. Looked up from germline, CDR1 is MDHEN and CDR2 is SYDVKM. The chain's CDR3 is CASSSTGTGRQPQHF. Written as DNA, the CDR3 is TGTGCCAGCAGCTCTACCGGGACAGGGAGACAGCCCCAGCATTTT. The full variable domain, rest sourced from reference TRBV28 and TRBJ1-5, is DVKVTQSSRYLVKRTGEKVFLECVQDMDHENMFWYRQDPGLGLRLIYFSYDVKMKEKGDIPEGYSVSREKKERFSLILESASTNQTSMYLCASSSTGTGRQPQHFGDGTRLSIL.

The rearrangement links TRBV5-1 to TRBJ2-3, with D possibly being TRBD2 (5 bases). Germline V CDR1 and CDR2: SGHRS, YFSETQ. CDR3 length: 16 amino acids. The V end lost 0 bases, the J end lost 2 bases, and 13 bases lay between the germline ends. The DNA for the CDR3 is TGCGCCAGCAGCTTGGCCGGACTCGTTGCCACAGATACGCAGTATTTT. It encodes CASSLAGLVATDTQYF.

CDR3 protein: CSVEAHMDRGRRVAFF. The CDR3 nucleotides read TGCAGCGTTGAGGCACACATGGACAGGGGGAGACGAGTAGCTTTCTTT. V is TRBV29-1 and J is TRBJ1-1, with 10 bases aligning to TRBD1. Germline assignment: CDR1 SQVTM and CDR2 ANQGSEA. The CDR3 totals 16 residues. With V trimmed by 3 bases and J by 10 bases, 17 bases remained unmatched.

The CDR3 DNA sequence: TGCGCCAGCAGCCAATCCGGCGGGAGCAGAACAGATACGCAGTATTTT. This codes for CASSQSGGSRTDTQYF. This rearrangement joins TRBV4-1 to TRBJ2-3; TRBD2 agrees at 7 bases. The CDR3 covers 16 residues. V was pared by 2 bases and J by 3 bases, with 8 bases of the junction left unmatched. The germline V gene encodes CDR1 MGHRA and CDR2 YSYEKL.

This clone is a singleton in its sample. V usage is TRBV28 and J usage is TRBJ2-5; D could derive from TRBD1 or TRBD2 (6 bases each). Germline CDR1 MDHEN, CDR2 SYDVKM. The CDR3 contains 18 residues. V was trimmed by 6 bases and J by 4 bases, leaving 27 bases between them. The CDR3 DNA is TGTGCCAGCAGCCCAGAATCCCGGGACACCCTCGGGGGAGAGACCCAGTACTTC. It is translated as CASSPESRDTLGGETQYF.

This rearrangement joins TRBV5-8 to TRBJ1-1, with D unclear. V was clipped by 5 bases and J by 3 bases, with 17 bases between them. Germline lookup yields CDR1 SGHTS and CDR2 YDEGEE. There are 15 residues in the CDR3. The CDR3 spells CASSINPPWDTEAFF. CDR3 sequence (DNA): TGTGCCAGCAGTATAAACCCCCCTTGGGACACTGAAGCTTTCTTT.

This chain links TRBV7-9 with TRBJ2-1; a weak D match, TRBD2 (5 bases). CDR3 size: 14 residues. Germline V gene data show CDR1 as SEHNR and CDR2 as FQNEAQ (reference sequence). V was trimmed by 0 bases and J by 7 bases, leaving 10 bases between them. CDR3 coding DNA: TGTGCCAGCAGCTTAGCGGGAGCTAGAAATGAGCAGTTCTTC. Its protein is CASSLAGARNEQFF.

The V gene is TRBV6-1, the J gene TRBJ1-2; D not certain. The germline CDR1 and CDR2 sequences are MNHNS and SASEGT. Trimming took 1 base from V and 0 from J, leaving 18 bases between them. The CDR3 runs 18 residues. Written as DNA, the CDR3 is TGTGCCAGCAGTGAAGGGATTGGCCTTGGGGTCCCTAACTATGGCTACACCTTC. Translating gives CASSEGIGLGVPNYGYTF.

V and J are TRBV27 and TRBJ2-1; 10 bases agree with TRBD2. V shed 4 bases, J shed 8 bases, and the junction held 23 bases outside the gene matches. Germline values: CDR1 MNHEY, CDR2 SMNVEV (reference sequence). This CDR3 comprises 20 residues. CDR3 amino acids: CASSSRAPGTSVQRAHEQFF. The CDR3 bases are TGTGCCAGCAGTTCCCGTGCCCCCGGGACTAGCGTACAAAGGGCCCATGAGCAGTTCTTC.